Listed here are 10 T cell receptor beta chains from one sample, sequenced in a study of human T cells and chemical hapten exposure. TCRdb passed the RACE reads through MiXCR, listing each CDR3 protein once. Among roughly 200,000 distinct CDR3 sequences listed, around 25% were seen once. Time point of the sample: patch test 3, about 24 weeks after DPC sensitization. Sample treatment: therapeutic diphenylcyclopropenone sensitization with weekly scalp DPC. The source material was whole blood, sampled in connection with sensitization to the hapten diphenylcyclopropenone (DPC). These receptors were taken from a woman in her 40s with alopecia areata. Some clones in this sample may be carry-over from other donors' samples.

Many counts were recorded for this clonotype. The chain is built from TRBV4-3 and TRBJ2-2, with 11 bases matching TRBD2. CDR1 is LGHNA and CDR2 is YSLEER in the germline V gene. Trimming removed 2 bases from V and 6 bases from J; junction bases left unmatched: 5. This CDR3 is 16 amino acids long. Here the CDR3 DNA reads TGCGCCAGCAGCCAACAACTAGCGGGAGAGGCCGGGGAGCTGTTTTTT. It is translated as CASSQQLAGEAGELFF.

This clonotype was found a few times. J is TRBJ2-1 and V is TRBV6-2 or TRBV6-3; possibly TRBD2 for D (6 bases). The germline V gene has CDR1 MNHEY and CDR2 SVGEGT. Trimming removed 0 bases at V and 2 bases at J, with 11 bases between. The CDR3 is made up of 16 amino acids. CDR3 nucleotide sequence: TGTGCCAGCAGTTACTCAGCGGGTGGTACCTACAATGAGCAGTTCTTC. Translated: CASSYSAGGTYNEQFF.

At least ten counts were recorded for this clonotype. The J gene is TRBJ2-5, the V gene TRBV20-1; 10 positions agree with TRBD2. J gave up 1 base and V 6 bases, and 17 bases lay outside the gene matches. Germline CDR1 and CDR2: DFQATT and SNEGSKA (reference sequence). This CDR3 is built from 18 residues. The CDR3 here is CSASPGSLAGEIQETQYF. CDR3 in DNA: TGCAGTGCCTCGCCAGGGTCGCTAGCGGGAGAGATCCAAGAGACCCAGTACTTC.

This clonotype occurred many times. V usage is TRBV11-1 and J usage is TRBJ2-1; TRBD2 aligns across 9 bases. In germline, CDR1 is SGHAT, CDR2 FQDESV (reference sequence). V lost 0 bases and J lost 4; bases outside the gene matches: 4. The CDR3 has 16 residues. The CDR3 loop reads CASSLAGGRVYNEQFF. The DNA for the CDR3 is TGTGCCAGCAGCTTAGCTGGCGGGAGGGTTTACAATGAGCAGTTCTTC. The full variable domain, its missing parts supplied by reference TRBV11-1 and TRBJ2-1, is EAEVAQSPRYKITEKSQAVAFWCDPISGHATLYWYRQILGQGPELLVQFQDESVVDDSQLPKDRFSAERLKGVDSTLKIQPAELGDSAMYLCASSLAGGRVYNEQFFGPGTRLTVL.

This clonotype was seen a handful of times. The rearrangement links TRBV6-5 to TRBJ1-5; D remains ambiguous. The V gene's germline CDR1 is MNHEY and CDR2 SVGAGI. The V and J ends lost 5 bases and 0 bases respectively, with 5 bases between them. CDR3 length equals 13 residues. CDR3 nucleotides: TGTGCCAGCAGTCCGTATAGCAATCAGCCCCAGCATTTT. It codes for CASSPYSNQPQHF.

This clonotype was seen only a few times. This rearrangement joins TRBV4-3 to TRBJ2-1; 8 bases match TRBD2. The V segment lost 0 bases and the J segment 3 bases; nucleotides outside the gene matches: 4. Germline CDR1 reads LGHNA; CDR2 reads YSLEER. This CDR3 has 16 amino acids. For the CDR3, the DNA is TGCGCCAGCAGCCAAGACACTAGCGGACTCTACAATGAGCAGTTCTTC. Translating it yields CASSQDTSGLYNEQFF.

The gene calls are TRBV5-6 and TRBJ2-7; 10 bases line up with TRBD2. The J segment lost 0 bases and the V segment lost 5 bases, leaving 5 bases of the junction unmatched. The CDR3 is made up of 15 amino acids. Germline loops: CDR1 SGHDT, CDR2 YYEEEE. The CDR3 DNA sequence: TGTGCCAGCAGTCCCACTAGCGGGGCCTCCTACGAGCAGTACTTC. The encoded protein is CASSPTSGASYEQYF.

This chain connects TRBV4-2 to TRBJ2-3, with D tentatively TRBD2 (5 bases). The CDR3 extends over 16 amino acids. V dropped 0 bases and J dropped 0 bases, with 10 bases sitting between them. Looked up from germline, CDR1 is LGHNA and CDR2 is YNFKEQ. For the CDR3, the DNA is TGTGCCAGCAGCCAAGATCGAGGGTTGAGCACAGATACGCAGTATTTT. Protein: CASSQDRGLSTDTQYF.

The CDR3 DNA follows: TGTGCCATCAGGGACAGGGATAATTCACCCCTCCACTTT. Encoded protein: CAIRDRDNSPLHF. The rearrangement uses TRBV10-3 and TRBJ1-6, with 8 bases identical to TRBD1. Germline loops: CDR1 ENHRY, CDR2 SYGVKD. Trimming cost V 6 bases and J 5 bases; bases outside gene matches: 0. The CDR3 loop spans 13 amino acids.

This clonotype was detected only a few times. The genes are TRBV9 and TRBJ2-5, with a possible D match to TRBD2 (5 bases). Trimming stripped 4 bases from V and 2 bases from J, with 9 bases between. The CDR3 is made up of 13 amino acids. Per the germline V gene, CDR1 is SGDLS and CDR2 is YYNGEE. In DNA form, the CDR3 reads TGTGCCAGCAGCCAGGACTTGCAAGAGACCCAGTACTTC. It codes for CASSQDLQETQYF.